This entry features one T cell receptor (beta chain) sequence. What it binds is unknown. This CDR3 is 15 amino acids long. Looked up from germline, CDR1 is LGHNA and CDR2 is YSLEER. Unmatched junction bases numbered 5, after V lost 0 bases and J lost 6 bases. Amplification used 60 Vbeta primers and 13 Jbeta primers. Libraries were prepared by immunoSEQ multiplex PCR; TCRdb keeps only in-frame clonotypes and omits some of them. This table has approximately 160,000 clones, more than 65% appearing once. The data were taken from a study of cytomegalovirus exposure and HLA in healthy donors. Points from the study as a whole: One variant, a missense change in DCLRE1C, was linked in a later analysis to TCR beta V- and J-gene trimming. Reports state that TCR beta sequences accurately predicted most subjects' HLA-A and HLA-B alleles.

Sequences were obtained from PBMCs. The V call is TRBV4-3, the J call TRBJ2-3, with 8 positions matching TRBD2. The receptor was derived from a woman in her forties in good health and CMV-seropositive. CDR3 nucleotide sequence: TGCGCCAGCAGCCAAGAAGCGGGAGAGGCGGATACGCAGTATTTT. Its translation is CASSQEAGEADTQYF.